The 30 T cell receptor beta chains below all came from one sample that was sequenced in a study of blood T cell repertoires in COVID-19. This table comes from immunoSEQ multiplex PCR, and its TCRdb copy is limited to in-frame clones, with some not included. In the table there are about 50,000 clones, around 83% of which are singletons. The material sequenced was peripheral blood. Source of these receptors: a human donor in a cohort sampled during active COVID-19.

This chain joins TRBV5-1 and TRBJ1-1; 8 bases are shared with TRBD1. CDR1 SGHRS and CDR2 YFSETQ come from the germline V gene. V gave up 1 base and J gave up 8 bases; unmatched junction bases: 1. The CDR3 extends over 12 amino acids. The CDR3 reads CASSLRQGEAFF. DNA of the CDR3: TGCGCCAGCAGCTTGAGACAGGGGGAAGCTTTCTTT.

This chain links TRBV7-6 with TRBJ2-5; a possible D gene is TRBD2 (6 bases). The germline CDR1 and CDR2 sequences are SGHVS and FNYEAQ. V was pared by 4 bases and J by 2 bases, with 20 bases between. The CDR3 runs 17 residues. The CDR3: CASSSLGRASAQETQYF. The DNA of the CDR3 is TGTGCCAGCAGCTCCCTAGGCCGGGCTAGCGCTCAAGAGACCCAGTACTTC.

The rearrangement links TRBV19 to TRBJ1-2; D gene uncertain. Germline V gene sequence: CDR1 LNHDA, CDR2 SQIVND (reference sequence). This CDR3 has 15 amino acids. V lost 5 bases and J lost 4, with 17 bases in between. This chain's CDR3 is CASSFPAGSGYGYTF. CDR3 in DNA: TGTGCCAGTAGTTTTCCCGCCGGGAGCGGCTATGGCTACACCTTC. Full variable domain (remainder filled in from reference TRBV19 and TRBJ1-2): DGGITQSPKYLFRKEGQNVTLSCEQNLNHDAMYWYRQDPGQGLRLIYYSQIVNDFQKGDIAEGYSVSREKKESFPLTVTSAQKNPTAFYLCASSFPAGSGYGYTFGSGTRLTVV.

This sequence joins TRBV6-5 and TRBJ2-7; D remains unclear. Germline V gene lookup returns CDR1 MNHEY and CDR2 SVGAGI. The length of the CDR3 is 12 residues. V lost 7 bases and J 5 bases, leaving 12 bases between the germline ends. The CDR3: CASTWSRNEQYF. The CDR3 coding sequence is TGTGCCAGCACCTGGTCGCGAAACGAGCAGTACTTC.

The chain recombines TRBV11-2 with TRBJ2-7; 10 nucleotides line up with TRBD1. The germline V gene encodes CDR1 SGHAT and CDR2 FQNNGV. Losses at the gene ends were 1 base for V and 2 bases for J; bases not matched to a gene: 8. CDR3 length: 17 amino acids. CDR3 in DNA: TGTGCCAGCAGCTTAGGCCCCGGACAGGGGGGGGCCTACGAGCAGTACTTC. Protein product: CASSLGPGQGGAYEQYF.

This chain uses TRBV10-1 with TRBJ1-6, with D hard to call. Trimming removed 3 bases at V and 6 bases at J, with 6 bases between. Germline CDR1 is WNHNN and CDR2 is SYGVQD (reference sequence). This CDR3 comprises 13 residues. The CDR3 DNA is TGCGCCAGCAGTGACCTTATTAATTCACCCCTCCACTTT. This gives the protein CASSDLINSPLHF.

Relative to its sample, this clone is medium-sized. The CDR3 bases are TGCAGTGCTAGTCGCCAGACTCTAAACACTGAAGCTTTCTTT. The encoded protein is CSASRQTLNTEAFF. The rearrangement uses TRBV20-1 and TRBJ1-1; D not resolved. The CDR3 covers 14 residues. V was clipped by 3 bases and J by 2 bases, with 13 bases between them. Looked up from germline, CDR1 is DFQATT and CDR2 is SNEGSKA (reference sequence).

The chain combines TRBV7-9 with TRBJ1-3, with D possibly matching TRBD1 (5 bases). V was shortened by 2 bases and J by 2 bases, with 10 bases between the two germline ends. The length of the CDR3 is 15 residues. The germline CDR1 and CDR2 sequences are SEHNR and FQNEAQ (reference sequence). As DNA, the CDR3 is TGTGCCAGCAGCTTAATCGGGGGACCTGGAAACACCATATATTTT. Residues: CASSLIGGPGNTIYF.

The rearrangement links TRBV4-1 to TRBJ1-2; maybe TRBD1 (5 bases). In germline, CDR1 is MGHRA, CDR2 YSYEKL. CDR3 length: 15 residues. The ends were cut back, 1 base at V and 4 bases at J, with 13 bases in the middle. CDR3 residues: CASSQGFDRPYGYTF. DNA for the CDR3: TGCGCCAGCAGCCAAGGCTTCGACAGACCCTATGGCTACACCTTC.

This chain connects TRBV5-1 to TRBJ2-1; 9 bases are a match to TRBD2. Germline assignment: CDR1 SGHRS and CDR2 YFSETQ. The CDR3 extends over 17 amino acids. The ends lost 2 bases at V and 4 bases at J; junction bases unmatched: 10. CDR3 in amino acids: CASSFIAAGGRYNEQFF. Here the CDR3 DNA reads TGCGCCAGCAGCTTTATCGCAGCGGGGGGAAGATACAATGAGCAGTTCTTC.

This chain joins TRBV5-1 and TRBJ1-1; D remains unclear. V gave up 0 bases and J gave up 0 bases, with 6 bases separating them. The CDR3 totals 14 residues. The V gene's germline CDR1 is SGHRS and CDR2 YFSETQ. The CDR3 coding sequence is TGCGCCAGCAGCTTGGACAGTTTGAACACTGAAGCTTTCTTT. Its protein is CASSLDSLNTEAFF.

This rearrangement joins TRBV4-2 to TRBJ2-3; 12 nucleotides line up with TRBD2. Germline-derived CDR1 and CDR2 are LGHNA and YNFKEQ. The CDR3 has 16 residues. V lost 3 bases, J lost 5 bases, and 6 bases stayed unmatched. CDR3 sequence (DNA): TGTGCCAGCAGCCAGACCCTAGCGGGGGGGATAGATACGCAGTATTTT. Protein sequence: CASSQTLAGGIDTQYF.

The chain employs TRBV18 and TRBJ2-1, with TRBD1 as a possible D gene (5 bases). Germline V gene sequence: CDR1 KGHSH, CDR2 LQKENI. The ends were cut back, 6 bases at V and 2 bases at J, with 11 bases in the middle. CDR3 length equals 14 residues. The CDR3 region is CASSATGPYNEQFF. CDR3 bases: TGTGCCAGCTCGGCTACAGGACCCTACAATGAGCAGTTCTTC.

The chain joins TRBV29-1 to TRBJ2-7, with TRBD2 matching over 13 bases. The CDR3 totals 15 residues. Germline V gene lookup returns CDR1 SQVTM and CDR2 ANQGSEA. With 7 bases clipped from V and 1 base from J, the junction kept 7 bases outside the gene matches. The CDR3 protein is CSAGTSGAKSYEQYF. The CDR3 bases are TGCAGCGCCGGGACTAGCGGGGCCAAATCCTACGAGCAGTACTTC.

This chain uses TRBV7-9 with TRBJ2-5, with a weak D call TRBD2 (6 bases). Between the trimmed V and J ends, which lost 5 bases and 5 bases, there was a span of 12 bases. This CDR3 has 13 amino acids. Per the germline V gene, CDR1 is SEHNR and CDR2 is FQNEAQ (reference sequence). CDR3 sequence (DNA): TGTGCCAGCAGCCCAACCGGGGGTGAGACCCAGTACTTC. This sequence encodes CASSPTGGETQYF.

J is TRBJ2-7 and V is TRBV19, with TRBD1 identical over 8 bases. The V segment lost 3 bases and the J segment 3 bases; nucleotides outside the gene matches: 4. The CDR3 totals 14 residues. Germline assignment: CDR1 LNHDA and CDR2 SQIVND (reference sequence). The CDR3, as DNA: TGTGCCAGTAGTATGGGGACAGGAGTCTACGAGCAGTACTTC. This translates into CASSMGTGVYEQYF.

The chain has TRBV6-1 and TRBJ1-1; D gene ambiguous. Germline V CDR1 and CDR2: MNHNS, SASEGT. The V end was cut by 3 bases, the J end by 2 bases, with 7 bases between. CDR3 length: 13 amino acids. The CDR3 DNA follows: TGTGCCAGCAGTGACACAGCAAACACTGAAGCTTTCTTT. Protein: CASSDTANTEAFF.

This chain connects TRBV30 to TRBJ2-1, with a possible D match to TRBD2 (5 bases). The CDR3 is 15 amino acids. V gave up 3 bases and J gave up 2 bases, with 14 bases separating them. Per the germline V gene, CDR1 is GTSNPN and CDR2 is SVGIG (reference sequence). The CDR3 DNA reads TGTGCCTGGAGAAGCCCAAGCGGAACCTACAATGAGCAGTTCTTC. This encodes CAWRSPSGTYNEQFF.

The genes are TRBV19 and TRBJ1-6; D is possibly TRBD1 (6 bases). The CDR3 is 14 residues long. CDR1 LNHDA and CDR2 SQIVND come from the germline V gene (reference sequence). The V gene lost 5 bases and the J gene lost 10 bases, with 15 bases spanning the gap. The CDR3 coding sequence is TGTGCCAGTAGTGAGAAGACAGGTAGCTCACCCCTCCACTTT. Protein: CASSEKTGSSPLHF.

The rearrangement uses TRBV11-2 and TRBJ2-3, with 13 bases fitting TRBD2. The CDR3 runs 16 residues. Germline loops: CDR1 SGHAT, CDR2 FQNNGV. J was trimmed by 4 bases and V by 6 bases; bases with no gene match: 7. As DNA, the CDR3 is TGTGCCAGCAGATCCTTTACTAGCGGGGGGGCAGATACGCAGTATTTT. Translated: CASRSFTSGGADTQYF.

V gene TRBV7-8 combines with J gene TRBJ2-2, with 10 bases matching TRBD2. The CDR3 length is 15 residues. CDR1 SGHVS and CDR2 FQNEAQ come from the germline V gene. Trimming at V came to 5 bases and at J to 4 bases, leaving 4 bases not matched to a gene. This CDR3 reads CASSISGGPTGELFF. The CDR3 region has the DNA TGTGCCAGCAGCATTAGCGGGGGGCCCACCGGGGAGCTGTTTTTT.

The chain joins TRBV5-4 to TRBJ2-1; 11 positions agree with TRBD2. With V trimmed by 5 bases and J by 4 bases, 5 bases remained unmatched. The CDR3 runs 15 residues. Per germline, CDR1 SGHNT and CDR2 YYREEE (reference sequence). CDR3 residues: CASRIAGGIYNEQFF. DNA for the CDR3: TGTGCCAGCAGGATAGCGGGGGGGATTTACAATGAGCAGTTCTTC.

The CDR3 spells CATSRAGGWETQYF. CDR3 in DNA: TGTGCCACCAGCAGGGCTGGGGGGTGGGAGACCCAGTACTTC. The chain uses TRBV15 and TRBJ2-5, with D possibly matching TRBD2 (6 bases). V lost 3 bases and J 5 bases, leaving 13 bases between the germline ends. This CDR3 is built from 14 residues. CDR1 is LNHNV and CDR2 is YYDKDF in the germline V gene (reference sequence).

This chain links TRBV5-6 with TRBJ1-5, with a possible D match to TRBD1 (6 bases). The ends were cut back, 1 base at V and 2 bases at J, with 16 bases in the middle. The CDR3 spans 17 residues. Germline values: CDR1 SGHDT, CDR2 YYEEEE. CDR3: CASSLFGDTSRNQPQHF. CDR3 in DNA: TGTGCCAGCAGCTTGTTCGGGGACACCTCTCGCAATCAGCCCCAGCATTTT.

The chain carries TRBV6-5 and TRBJ1-2, with 7 bases aligning to TRBD1. Germline lookup yields CDR1 MNHEY and CDR2 SVGAGI. Trimming took 5 bases from V and 4 from J; bases not matched to a gene: 4. This CDR3 is 13 amino acids long. The CDR3 reads CASSKTGIYGYTF. Written as DNA, the CDR3 is TGTGCCAGCAGTAAGACAGGGATCTATGGCTACACCTTC.

The chain combines TRBV3-1 (or the pseudogene TRBV3-2) with TRBJ2-3, with 12 bases that match TRBD2. The CDR3 totals 15 residues. In germline, CDR1 is LGHDT, CDR2 YNNKEL (reference sequence). Trimming cost V 5 bases and J 2 bases; bases outside gene matches: 2. The CDR3 coding sequence is TGTGCCAGCAGCTGGACTAGCGGGATCACAGATACGCAGTATTTT. Translated: CASSWTSGITDTQYF.

V is TRBV10-3 and J is TRBJ1-2; perhaps TRBD1 as D (6 bases). Between the trimmed V and J ends, which lost 3 bases and 6 bases, there was a span of 20 bases. This CDR3 spans 16 amino acids. Germline V CDR1 and CDR2: ENHRY, SYGVKD. The CDR3 here is CAISDGGGRGYDGYTF. The CDR3, as DNA: TGTGCCATCAGTGATGGGGGTGGCAGGGGTTACGATGGCTACACCTTC.

The rearrangement joins TRBV19 to TRBJ2-2; the D gene is possibly TRBD1 (6 bases). V was cut by 3 bases and J by 4 bases, with 12 bases left in between. The CDR3 sequence is 15 residues long. Per the germline V gene, CDR1 is LNHDA and CDR2 is SQIVND (reference sequence). CDR3 loop: CASSIRQALTGELFF. In DNA, the CDR3 is TGTGCCAGTAGTATCAGACAGGCCCTCACCGGGGAGCTGTTTTTT.

The chain combines TRBV30 with TRBJ1-2; 9 bases fit TRBD1. CDR3 length equals 14 residues. The germline CDR1 and CDR2 sequences are GTSNPN and SVGIG (reference sequence). The V gene end was trimmed by 0 bases and the J gene end by 6 bases; junction bases not matched to a gene: 5. CDR3: CAWSVHGTGNGYTF. The CDR3 coding sequence is TGTGCCTGGAGTGTCCACGGGACAGGGAATGGCTACACCTTC.

The gene calls are TRBV19 and TRBJ1-5; a weak D match, TRBD1 (5 bases). Germline V gene sequence: CDR1 LNHDA, CDR2 SQIVND (reference sequence). The V end was cut by 7 bases, the J end by 2 bases, with 18 bases between. The CDR3 runs 16 residues. The CDR3 here is CASTYLLGVGNQPQHF. The CDR3 coding sequence is TGTGCCAGTACCTACCTTCTAGGGGTCGGCAATCAGCCCCAGCATTTT. Full variable domain (outside the CDR3, taken from reference TRBV19 and TRBJ1-5): DGGITQSPKYLFRKEGQNVTLSCEQNLNHDAMYWYRQDPGQGLRLIYYSQIVNDFQKGDIAEGYSVSREKKESFPLTVTSAQKNPTAFYLCASTYLLGVGNQPQHFGDGTRLSIL.